This TCR beta chain was identified in a study of T cell clusters in autoimmune cytopenias. The germline V gene has CDR1 MNHEY and CDR2 SMNVEV (reference sequence). The CDR3 loop spans 18 amino acids. TRB amplification used roughly 250 ng of peripheral blood genomic DNA. TRB rearrangements were amplified by touch-down multiplex PCR with mixed TRB-A/B primers. TCRdb re-called the multiplex PCR reads and shows each CDR3 protein once, DNA omitted. Recorded for this sample: 9,500 to 11,000 distinct CDR3 sequences. The sample was also reused in another study, on T cell repertoires in aging, cancer and after chemotherapy.

This chain connects TRBV27 to TRBJ2-3; TCRdb outputs TRBD1, but without DNA this stays unchecked. The TCR originated in a human donor in good health. Sequencing was carried out using peripheral blood. Here the CDR3 reads CASSSSPLDRGRPDTQYF.